A single sample gave rise to the 19 T cell receptor beta chains below, sequenced in a study of blood T cell repertoires in COVID-19. Produced via immunoSEQ multiplex PCR; TCRdb's table is partial and in-frame only. The table has roughly 290,000 clones, around four fifths seen once; the top ten hold around 4.5%. Sequences were obtained from peripheral blood. The receptors were sampled from a woman aged 45-59 years with active or convalescent COVID-19.

This chain joins TRBV11-2 and TRBJ1-6; D is unclear. The CDR3 totals 15 residues. Germline V gene lookup returns CDR1 SGHAT and CDR2 FQNNGV. V gave up 2 bases and J gave up 6 bases, with 11 bases separating them. CDR3 loop: CASSLRETSNSPLHF. Here the CDR3 DNA reads TGTGCCAGCAGCTTACGGGAGACAAGTAATTCACCCCTCCACTTT.

The gene calls are TRBV19 and TRBJ2-5; 7 bases fit TRBD2. The ends lost 6 bases at V and 5 bases at J; junction bases unmatched: 9. CDR1 LNHDA and CDR2 SQIVND come from the germline V gene (reference sequence). This CDR3 has 14 residues. CDR3 amino acids: CASSTSVTVETQYF. The CDR3 DNA reads TGTGCCAGTAGCACTAGCGTCACTGTGGAGACCCAGTACTTC.

V usage is TRBV11-2 and J usage is TRBJ1-6; D unresolved. This CDR3 region has 14 residues. The germline V gene encodes CDR1 SGHAT and CDR2 FQNNGV. V lost 5 bases to trimming and J lost 6 bases, with 11 bases between them. CDR3 in DNA: TGTGCCAGCAGCCAATCGACACCTAATTCACCCCTCCACTTT. Its protein is CASSQSTPNSPLHF.

J is TRBJ2-3 and V is TRBV4-1, with D possibly being TRBD2 (6 bases). Germline V gene sequence: CDR1 MGHRA, CDR2 YSYEKL. The CDR3 totals 16 residues. The germline V and J ends were trimmed by 3 bases and 4 bases, with 17 bases remaining between them. CDR3 coding DNA: TGCGCCAGCAGCCACCGATACCCCGGGAGCTCAGATACGCAGTATTTT. Translation: CASSHRYPGSSDTQYF.

The chain combines TRBV6-2 or TRBV6-3 with TRBJ2-1; perhaps TRBD2 as D (6 bases). Germline V gives CDR1 MNHEY, CDR2 SVGEGT. V lost 5 bases and J lost 13, with 12 bases in between. This CDR3 comprises 11 residues. Written as DNA, the CDR3 is TGTGCCAGCAGTCGGACGGGAGTTCAGTTCTTC. Translation: CASSRTGVQFF.

The chain is built from TRBV18 and TRBJ1-1, with 8 bases matching TRBD1. V lost 6 bases, J lost 0 bases, and 21 bases stayed unmatched. Germline V gene data show CDR1 as KGHSH and CDR2 as LQKENI. This CDR3 region has 20 residues. CDR3 nucleotide sequence: TGTGCCAGCTCCCCTGGGGGGGATTTTGGGGACAGGATAATGAACACTGAAGCTTTCTTT. This encodes CASSPGGDFGDRIMNTEAFF.

This chain connects TRBV2 to TRBJ2-5; 7 bases fit TRBD1. The CDR3 has 14 amino acids. Germline CDR1 reads SNHLY; CDR2 reads FYNNEI. J gave up 5 bases and V 3 bases, and 6 bases lay outside the gene matches. CDR3 sequence reads: CASSETGWGETQYF. CDR3 sequence (DNA): TGTGCCAGCAGTGAGACAGGGTGGGGGGAGACCCAGTACTTC.

This clone has only one observation. The chain carries TRBV19 and TRBJ1-1; D is unclear. The ends were cut back, 5 bases at V and 8 bases at J, with 9 bases in the middle. The CDR3 has 11 residues. The germline gives CDR1 LNHDA, CDR2 SQIVND (reference sequence). CDR3 loop: CASSLGGEAFF. The CDR3 nucleotides read TGTGCCAGTAGTCTCGGAGGAGAAGCTTTCTTT. Complete variable domain (other parts from reference TRBV19 and TRBJ1-1): DGGITQSPKYLFRKEGQNVTLSCEQNLNHDAMYWYRQDPGQGLRLIYYSQIVNDFQKGDIAEGYSVSREKKESFPLTVTSAQKNPTAFYLCASSLGGEAFFGQGTRLTVV.

The chain combines TRBV29-1 with TRBJ1-5; D is perhaps TRBD1 (6 bases). Germline V gives CDR1 SQVTM, CDR2 ANQGSEA. Deletions cut 3 bases from V and 0 bases from J, with 18 bases between. The CDR3 extends over 17 amino acids. The CDR3 here is CSVEAYQGTPSNQPQHF. In nucleotides, the CDR3 is TGCAGCGTTGAGGCCTATCAGGGGACCCCTAGCAATCAGCCCCAGCATTTT.

The rearrangement links TRBV21-1 to TRBJ1-3; the table's D call TRBD1 went unverified against the DNA. TRBV21-1 constitutes a pseudogene. The CDR3 consists of 14 residues. DNA for the CDR3: TGTGCCAGCAGCAACCAGGGGGCTGGAAACACCATATATTTT. This translates into CASSNQGAGNTIYF.

The chain recombines TRBV9 with TRBJ2-2; TRBD2 matches 8 bases. The germline CDR1 and CDR2 sequences are SGDLS and YYNGEE. After removal of 1 base from V and 1 base from J, the junction contained 3 bases not matched to a gene. This CDR3 contains 16 residues. CDR3: CASSVRLAMNTGELFF. The CDR3 nucleotides are TGTGCCAGCAGCGTAAGACTAGCGATGAACACCGGGGAGCTGTTTTTT.

This clone was counted at least ten times. The chain combines TRBV30 with TRBJ1-3; D unresolved. The ends were cut back, 0 bases at V and 9 bases at J, with 15 bases in the middle. Germline V gene sequence: CDR1 GTSNPN, CDR2 SVGIG (reference sequence). The CDR3 sequence is 14 residues long. The CDR3 protein is CAWSVIRPGSTIYF. The CDR3 DNA sequence: TGTGCCTGGAGTGTAATACGGCCGGGGAGCACCATATATTTT.

V is TRBV29-1 and J is TRBJ2-1; TRBD2 matches 13 bases. In germline, CDR1 is SQVTM, CDR2 ANQGSEA. J lost 3 bases, V lost 3 bases, and 8 bases had no gene match. The CDR3 runs to 17 residues. The CDR3 DNA sequence: TGCAGCGTTGAGACCGGGACTAGCGGGACGCGCTACAATGAGCAGTTCTTC. Translating gives CSVETGTSGTRYNEQFF.

J is TRBJ2-2 and V is TRBV6-1, with 7 bases that match TRBD2. Per the germline V gene, CDR1 is MNHNS and CDR2 is SASEGT. V lost 2 bases to trimming and J lost 3 bases; unmatched junction nucleotides: 12. This CDR3 is 18 amino acids long. The CDR3 protein is CASSEKDPWGRDTGELFF. The DNA for the CDR3 is TGTGCCAGCAGTGAAAAAGACCCCTGGGGGAGGGACACCGGGGAGCTGTTTTTT.

This clone turned up a few times. The V gene is TRBV14, the J gene TRBJ2-7, with a weak D call TRBD1 (6 bases). The CDR3 spans 16 residues. With 3 bases removed from V and 2 bases from J, the gap between germline ends came to 17 bases. CDR1 and CDR2 (germline): SGHDN, FVKESK. CDR3 nucleotide sequence: TGTGCCAGCAGCCACGGCGGACAGAACTTACCCTACGAGCAGTACTTC. It translates to CASSHGGQNLPYEQYF. Supplemented by reference TRBV14 and TRBJ2-7, the full variable domain reads EAGVTQFPSHSVIEKGQTVTLRCDPISGHDNLYWYRRVMGKEIKFLLHFVKESKQDESGMPNNRFLAERTGGTYSTLKVQPAELEDSGVYFCASSHGGQNLPYEQYFGPGTRLTVT.

J is TRBJ1-1 and V is TRBV5-6, with D uncertain. V gave up 0 bases and J gave up 0 bases, with 15 bases separating them. The germline CDR1 and CDR2 sequences are SGHDT and YYEEEE. The CDR3 contains 17 residues. CDR3 bases: TGTGCCAGCAGCTTGGGGTTCTCTGCGGGGATGAACACTGAAGCTTTCTTT. Translation: CASSLGFSAGMNTEAFF.

The chain carries TRBV28 and TRBJ1-2, with D perhaps TRBD1 (5 bases). Trimming left V 6 bases short and J 3 bases short, with 11 bases between. Germline V gene data show CDR1 as MDHEN and CDR2 as SYDVKM. CDR3 length: 13 amino acids. The CDR3 sequence is CASRIGGDYGYTF. The CDR3 nucleotides are TGTGCCAGCAGGATCGGGGGTGACTATGGCTACACCTTC.

The sample holds a few counts of this clone. The V gene is TRBV6-5, the J gene TRBJ2-7; D perhaps matches TRBD2 (5 bases). Trimming cost V 4 bases and J 5 bases, with 9 bases left between them. The germline V gene encodes CDR1 MNHEY and CDR2 SVGAGI. The CDR3 is made up of 12 amino acids. CDR3 coding DNA: TGTGCCAGCAGTTCCATAGCGAACGAGCAGTACTTC. Its translation: CASSSIANEQYF.

The chain has TRBV6-1 and TRBJ2-7, with 10 positions matching TRBD2. V lost 4 bases and J lost 3; bases outside the gene matches: 6. From germline, CDR1 is MNHNS and CDR2 SASEGT. This CDR3 is built from 15 residues. CDR3: CASSGAGGPYYEQYF. As DNA, the CDR3 is TGTGCCAGCAGTGGAGCGGGAGGGCCCTACTACGAGCAGTACTTC.